This note documents a single T cell receptor beta chain sequence. Profiled with immunoSEQ multiplex PCR; TCRdb holds only in-frame clones, not every one. The data show under 200,000 clones, with 80% to 90% seen just once and roughly 8.2% held by the top ten. These data come from a study of blood T cell repertoires in COVID-19. Overall study context: Sites across the United States, Italy and Spain contributed samples from acute and convalescent COVID-19.

This CDR3 has 16 amino acids. Germline V lookup: CDR1 KGHSH, CDR2 LQKENI. Trimming took off 2 bases at V and 0 bases at J, with 11 bases between the two ends. The chain combines TRBV18 with TRBJ2-1; no clear D gene. This TCR was recovered from a man in his 60s with acute or convalescent COVID-19. Material: peripheral blood. The CDR3 region is CASSPWQTSSYNEQFF. The CDR3 DNA sequence: TGTGCCAGCTCACCATGGCAGACAAGCTCCTACAATGAGCAGTTCTTC.